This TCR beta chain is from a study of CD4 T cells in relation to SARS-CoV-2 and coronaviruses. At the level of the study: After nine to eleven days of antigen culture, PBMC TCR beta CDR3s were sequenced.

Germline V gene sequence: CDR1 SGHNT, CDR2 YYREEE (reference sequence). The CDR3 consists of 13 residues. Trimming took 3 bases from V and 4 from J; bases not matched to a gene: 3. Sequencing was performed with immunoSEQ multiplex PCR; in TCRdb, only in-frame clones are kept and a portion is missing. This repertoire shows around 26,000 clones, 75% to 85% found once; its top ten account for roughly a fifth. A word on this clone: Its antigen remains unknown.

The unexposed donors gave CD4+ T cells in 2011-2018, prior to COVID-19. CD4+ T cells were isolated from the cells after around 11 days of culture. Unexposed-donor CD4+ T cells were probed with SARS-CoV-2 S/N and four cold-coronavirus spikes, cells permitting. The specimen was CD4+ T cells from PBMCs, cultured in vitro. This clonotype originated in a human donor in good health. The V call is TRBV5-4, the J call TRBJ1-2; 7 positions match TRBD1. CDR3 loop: CASSSGTVYGYTF. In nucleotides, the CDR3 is TGTGCCAGCAGCTCAGGGACAGTCTATGGCTACACCTTC.